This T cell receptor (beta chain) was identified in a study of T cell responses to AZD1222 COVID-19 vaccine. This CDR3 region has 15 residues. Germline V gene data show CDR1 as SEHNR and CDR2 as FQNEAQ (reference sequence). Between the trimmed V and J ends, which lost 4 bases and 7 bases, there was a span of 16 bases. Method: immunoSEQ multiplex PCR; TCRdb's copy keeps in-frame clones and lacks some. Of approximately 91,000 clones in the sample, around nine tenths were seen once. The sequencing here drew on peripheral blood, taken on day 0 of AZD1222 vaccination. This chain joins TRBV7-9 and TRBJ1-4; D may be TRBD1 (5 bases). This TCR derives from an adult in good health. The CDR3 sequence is CASSSFGTGFEKLFF. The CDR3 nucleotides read TGTGCCAGCAGCTCATTCGGGACGGGTTTTGAAAAACTGTTTTTT.